This T cell receptor beta chain emerged from a study of T cell responses to AZD1222 COVID-19 vaccine. The protocol was immunoSEQ multiplex PCR, while the TCRdb copy is restricted to in-frame clones and leaves out a portion. Altogether 99,000 or so clones are present, roughly 87% being singletons, with the ten largest covering approximately 2.9%. V was cut by 0 bases and J by 3 bases, with 11 bases left in between. Germline values: CDR1 SGHAT, CDR2 FQNNGV. The CDR3 extends over 15 amino acids. General observations from the study: Repertoire sampling was restricted to post-peak T cell response timepoints. It should be noted that donors were predominantly white British and more often female, and clonal diversity was possibly underestimated.

About this clone itself: Its specificity is not known.

The rearrangement uses TRBV11-2 and TRBJ1-2; D is ambiguous. The sequence derives from an adult in good health. Specimen: peripheral blood, collected on day 0 of AZD1222 vaccination. DNA of the CDR3: TGTGCCAGCAGCTTAGATGATACAGACTACTATGGCTACACCTTC. Its translation: CASSLDDTDYYGYTF.